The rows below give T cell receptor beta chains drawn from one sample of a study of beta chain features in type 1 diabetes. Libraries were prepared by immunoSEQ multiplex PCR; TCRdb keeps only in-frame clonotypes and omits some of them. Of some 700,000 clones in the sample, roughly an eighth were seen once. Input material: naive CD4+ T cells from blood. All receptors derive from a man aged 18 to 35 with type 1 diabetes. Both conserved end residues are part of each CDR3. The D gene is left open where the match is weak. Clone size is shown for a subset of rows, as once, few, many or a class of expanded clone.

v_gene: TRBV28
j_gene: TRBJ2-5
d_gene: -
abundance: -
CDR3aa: CASSRPGLSETQYF
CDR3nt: TGTGCCAGCAGCCGCCCAGGGCTGTCGGAGACCCAGTACTTC

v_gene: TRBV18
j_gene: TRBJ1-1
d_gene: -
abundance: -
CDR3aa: CASSPSQNTEAFF
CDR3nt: TGTGCCAGCTCACCTTCCCAGAACACTGAAGCTTTCTTT

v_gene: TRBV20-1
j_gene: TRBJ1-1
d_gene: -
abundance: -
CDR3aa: CSAREATEAFF
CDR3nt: TGCAGTGCTAGAGAGGCCACTGAAGCTTTCTTT

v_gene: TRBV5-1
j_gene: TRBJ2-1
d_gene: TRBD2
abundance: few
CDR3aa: CASSLLAGGSYNEQFF
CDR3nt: TGCGCCAGCAGCTTGTTAGCGGGGGGCTCCTACAATGAGCAGTTCTTC

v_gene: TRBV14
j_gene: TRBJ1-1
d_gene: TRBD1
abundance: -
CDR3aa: CASSFDRGGTEAFF
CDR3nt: TGTGCCAGCAGCTTCGACAGGGGCGGTACTGAAGCTTTCTTT

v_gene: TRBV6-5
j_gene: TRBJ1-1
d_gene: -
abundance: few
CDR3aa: CASRTGRREAFF
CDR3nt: TGTGCCAGCAGAACAGGGCGAAGGGAAGCTTTCTTT

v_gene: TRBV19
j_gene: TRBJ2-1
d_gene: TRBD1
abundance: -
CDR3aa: CASHPGQGAGEQFF
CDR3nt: TGTGCCTCTCACCCCGGACAGGGGGCCGGCGAGCAGTTCTTC

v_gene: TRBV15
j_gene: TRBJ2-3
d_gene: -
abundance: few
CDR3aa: CATSRVRVLTDTQYF
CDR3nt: TGTGCCACCAGCAGAGTCCGGGTTCTCACAGATACGCAGTATTTT

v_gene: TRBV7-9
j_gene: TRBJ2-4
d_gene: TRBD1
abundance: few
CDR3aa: CASSSRGLEGNIQYF
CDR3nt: TGTGCCAGCAGTTCCAGGGGGCTCGAGGGAAACATTCAGTACTTC

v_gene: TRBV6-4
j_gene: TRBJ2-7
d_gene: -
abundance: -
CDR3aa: CASSEGPGSEQYF
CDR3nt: TGTGCCAGCAGTGAGGGTCCCGGCAGCGAGCAGTACTTC

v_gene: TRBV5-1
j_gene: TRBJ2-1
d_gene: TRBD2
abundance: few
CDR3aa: CASSLVAGGYNEQFF
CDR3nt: TGCGCCAGCAGCTTGGTGGCGGGGGGATACAATGAGCAGTTCTTC

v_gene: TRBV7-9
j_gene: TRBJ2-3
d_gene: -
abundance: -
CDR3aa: CASSLGGLTDTQYF
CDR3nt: TGTGCCAGCAGCTTGGGGGGACTCACAGATACGCAGTATTTT

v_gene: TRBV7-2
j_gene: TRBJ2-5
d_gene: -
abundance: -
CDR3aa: CASTLLPGPEETQYF
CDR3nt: TGTGCCAGCACCCTACTCCCGGGTCCCGAAGAGACCCAGTACTTC

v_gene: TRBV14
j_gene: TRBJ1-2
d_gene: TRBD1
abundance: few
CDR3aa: CASRGQLTGGYTF
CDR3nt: TGTGCCAGCAGGGGACAGCTGACGGGCGGCTACACCTTC

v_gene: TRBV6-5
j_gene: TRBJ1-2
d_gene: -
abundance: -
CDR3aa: CASSYGGTNYGYTF
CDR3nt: TGTGCCAGCAGTTACGGAGGGACTAACTATGGCTACACCTTC